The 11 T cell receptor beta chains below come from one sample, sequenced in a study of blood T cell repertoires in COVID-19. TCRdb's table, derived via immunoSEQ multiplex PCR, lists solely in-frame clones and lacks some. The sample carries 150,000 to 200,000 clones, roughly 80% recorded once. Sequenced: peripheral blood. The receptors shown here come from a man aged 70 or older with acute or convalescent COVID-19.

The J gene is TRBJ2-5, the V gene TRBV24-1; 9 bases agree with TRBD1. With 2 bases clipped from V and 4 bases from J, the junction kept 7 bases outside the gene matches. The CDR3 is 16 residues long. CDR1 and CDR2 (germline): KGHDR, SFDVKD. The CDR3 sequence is CATSDWSPGQGETQYF. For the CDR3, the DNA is TGTGCCACCAGTGATTGGAGCCCGGGACAGGGAGAGACCCAGTACTTC.

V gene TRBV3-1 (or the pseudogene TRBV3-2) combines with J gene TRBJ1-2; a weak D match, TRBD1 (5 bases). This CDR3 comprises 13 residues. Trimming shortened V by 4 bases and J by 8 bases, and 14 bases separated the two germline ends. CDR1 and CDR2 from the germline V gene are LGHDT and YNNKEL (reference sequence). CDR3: CASSPRGLNGYTF. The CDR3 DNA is TGTGCCAGCAGCCCTAGGGGATTAAACGGCTACACCTTC.

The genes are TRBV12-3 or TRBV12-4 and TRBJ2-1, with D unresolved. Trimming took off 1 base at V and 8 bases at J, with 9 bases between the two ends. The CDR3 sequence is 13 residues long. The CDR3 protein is CASSLVVSDEQFF. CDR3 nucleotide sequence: TGTGCCAGCAGTTTAGTTGTATCCGATGAGCAGTTCTTC.

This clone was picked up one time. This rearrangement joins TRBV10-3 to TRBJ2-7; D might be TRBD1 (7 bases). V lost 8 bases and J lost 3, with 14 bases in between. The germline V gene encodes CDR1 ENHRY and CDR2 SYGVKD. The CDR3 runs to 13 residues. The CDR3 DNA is TGTGCCATCGGCGGGACAGAGTTCTACGAGCAGTACTTC. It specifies CAIGGTEFYEQYF.

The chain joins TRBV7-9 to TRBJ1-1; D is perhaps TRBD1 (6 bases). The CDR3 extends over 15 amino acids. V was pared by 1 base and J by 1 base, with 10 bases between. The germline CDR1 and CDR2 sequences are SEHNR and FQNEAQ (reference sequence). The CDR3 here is CASSLVRGTNTEAFF. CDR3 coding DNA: TGTGCCAGCAGCTTAGTGAGGGGGACGAACACTGAAGCTTTCTTT.

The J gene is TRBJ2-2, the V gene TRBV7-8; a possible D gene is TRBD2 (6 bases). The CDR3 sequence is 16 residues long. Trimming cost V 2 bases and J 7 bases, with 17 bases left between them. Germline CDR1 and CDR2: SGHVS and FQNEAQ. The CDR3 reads CASSLRGLTRSGELFF. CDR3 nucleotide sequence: TGTGCCAGCAGCTTACGGGGCTTGACTAGAAGCGGGGAGCTGTTTTTT.

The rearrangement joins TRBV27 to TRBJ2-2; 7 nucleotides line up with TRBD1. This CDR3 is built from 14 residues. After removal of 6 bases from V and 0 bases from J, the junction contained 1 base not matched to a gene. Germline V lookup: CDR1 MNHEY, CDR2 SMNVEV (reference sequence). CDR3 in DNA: TGTGCCAGCAGAGGGACAGCGAACACCGGGGAGCTGTTTTTT. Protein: CASRGTANTGELFF.

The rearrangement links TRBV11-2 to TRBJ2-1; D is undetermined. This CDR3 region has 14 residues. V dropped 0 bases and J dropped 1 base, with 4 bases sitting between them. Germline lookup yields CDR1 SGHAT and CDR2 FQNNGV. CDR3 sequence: CASSLERSYNEQFF. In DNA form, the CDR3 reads TGTGCCAGCAGCTTAGAGAGGTCCTACAATGAGCAGTTCTTC.

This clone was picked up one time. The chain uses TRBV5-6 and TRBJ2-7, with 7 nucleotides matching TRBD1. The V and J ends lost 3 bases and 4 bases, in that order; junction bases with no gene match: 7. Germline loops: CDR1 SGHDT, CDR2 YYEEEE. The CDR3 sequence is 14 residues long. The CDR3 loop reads CASSSDRVLYEQYF. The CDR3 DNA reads TGTGCCAGCAGCTCAGACAGGGTTTTATACGAGCAGTACTTC. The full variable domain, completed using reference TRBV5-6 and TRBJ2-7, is DAGVTQSPTHLIKTRGQQVTLRCSPKSGHDTVSWYQQALGQGPQFIFQYYEEEERQRGNFPDRFSGHQFPNYSSELNVNALLLGDSALYLCASSSDRVLYEQYFGPGTRLTVT.

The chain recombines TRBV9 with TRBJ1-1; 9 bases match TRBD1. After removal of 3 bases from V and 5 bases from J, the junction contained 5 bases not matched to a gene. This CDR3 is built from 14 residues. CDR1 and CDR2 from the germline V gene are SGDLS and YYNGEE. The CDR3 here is CASSEQGAGTEAFF. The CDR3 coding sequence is TGTGCCAGCAGCGAACAGGGGGCGGGAACTGAAGCTTTCTTT.

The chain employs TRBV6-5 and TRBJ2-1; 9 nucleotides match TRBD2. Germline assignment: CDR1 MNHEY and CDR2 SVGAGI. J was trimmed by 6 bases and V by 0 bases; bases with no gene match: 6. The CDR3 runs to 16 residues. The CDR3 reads CASSYSGTSSGNEQFF. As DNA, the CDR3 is TGTGCCAGCAGTTACTCCGGGACTAGCTCGGGCAATGAGCAGTTCTTC.